A selection of T cell receptor beta chains follows, all from one sample in a study of OX40 agonist ivuxolimab in advanced cancers. Sequencing was performed with immunoSEQ multiplex PCR; in TCRdb, only in-frame clones are kept and a portion is missing. The sample comprises roughly 110,000 clones, approximately 90% of which are singletons, and 0.48% rests with the top ten. Sample: CD4+ or CD8+ T cells sorted from blood, taken in a trial of the OX40 agonist ivuxolimab. Every receptor here comes from an adult with an advanced solid tumor such as melanoma, head and neck, liver or kidney cancer. CDR3s include the opening cysteine and the closing phenylalanine or tryptophan. A D gene is named only where the DNA matches it firmly. Clone size appears in some rows only: once, few, many, or a class for an expanded clone.

clone size	V gene	D gene	CDR3 length	J gene	CDR3 protein	CDR3 DNA
.	TRBV6-6	.	14	TRBJ1-1	CASSSVGRGTEAFF	TGTGCCAGCAGTTCCGTGGGCCGAGGGACTGAAGCTTTCTTT
.	TRBV5-1	.	14	TRBJ2-3	CASSLRQGGDTQYF	TGCGCCAGCAGCTTGCGGCAAGGGGGAGATACGCAGTATTTT
.	TRBV29-1	.	11	TRBJ2-3	CSVYSPDTQYF	TGCAGCGTCTACAGTCCAGATACGCAGTATTTT
.	TRBV7-9	.	14	TRBJ1-1	CASSLRLSNTEAFF	TGTGCCAGCAGCTTACGTCTCTCGAACACTGAAGCTTTCTTT
.	TRBV14	.	15	TRBJ2-4	CASSPSILAKNIQYF	TGTGCCAGCAGCCCCTCGATACTAGCCAAAAACATTCAGTACTTC
.	TRBV7-2	.	15	TRBJ1-5	CASSLARESNQPQHF	TGTGCCAGCAGCTTAGCCAGGGAAAGCAATCAGCCCCAGCATTTT
.	TRBV19	TRBD1	15	TRBJ2-2	CATLGQGGRTGELFF	TGTGCCACCCTGGGACAGGGGGGGAGGACCGGGGAGCTGTTTTTT
few	TRBV6-1	.	11	TRBJ1-1	CASLINAEAFF	TGTGCCAGCTTAATAAACGCTGAAGCTTTCTTT
.	TRBV18	TRBD2	17	TRBJ2-3	CASSPILGTSGEYTQYF	TGTGCCAGCTCACCAATCCTAGGGACTAGCGGGGAGTATACGCAGTATTTT
.	TRBV6-5	TRBD2	14	TRBJ2-5	CASSYSGGQETQYF	TGTGCCAGCAGTTATTCGGGGGGGCAAGAGACCCAGTACTTC
.	TRBV18	TRBD1	16	TRBJ1-2	CASSPPLGQGPYGYTF	TGTGCCAGCTCACCACCGTTGGGACAGGGTCCCTATGGCTACACCTTC
.	TRBV6-5	.	15	TRBJ1-4	CASSYSAAGMKRLFF	TGTGCCAGCAGTTACTCCGCGGCGGGAATGAAAAGACTGTTTTTT
.	TRBV5-1	.	12	TRBJ1-1	CASSSRNTEAFF	TGCGCCAGCAGCTCCCGGAACACTGAAGCTTTCTTT
.	TRBV7-2	.	16	TRBJ1-5	CASSPNQGIEGQPQHF	TGTGCCAGCAGCCCAAACCAGGGGATAGAGGGACAGCCCCAGCATTTT
.	TRBV19	.	15	TRBJ1-1	CASRGREGMNTEAFF	TGTGCCAGTAGAGGGAGGGAGGGGATGAACACTGAAGCTTTCTTT
.	TRBV19	TRBD1	15	TRBJ1-5	CASIQTQGAGQPQHF	TGTGCCAGTATCCAAACCCAGGGGGCTGGTCAGCCCCAGCATTTT